This T cell receptor (beta chain) was sequenced for a study of radiation and T cells in renal cell carcinoma. Study overall: Nephrectomy followed 15 Gy stereotactic body radiation by 4 weeks.

Germline V lookup: CDR1 SGHAT, CDR2 FQNNGV. The CDR3 has 13 residues. V was pared by 8 bases and J by 2 bases, with 5 bases of the junction left unmatched. The time point here: baseline pretreatment blood. Treatment reported: 15 Gy SBRT to primary tumor, nephrectomy 4 weeks later. Sequencing used immunoSEQ multiplex PCR; TCRdb keeps in-frame clones, though not all of them. The sample yields about 130,000 clones, nearly 90% seen once. The chain recombines TRBV11-2 with TRBJ1-1, with 7 bases fitting TRBD1. The receptor comes from a woman in her forties or fifties with renal cell carcinoma. Sequenced here: blood, sampled from a patient whose treatment included radiotherapy and nephrectomy. The CDR3 DNA follows: TGTGCCAGCCGAGGACAGGTTAACACTGAAGCTTTCTTT. This encodes CASRGQVNTEAFF.